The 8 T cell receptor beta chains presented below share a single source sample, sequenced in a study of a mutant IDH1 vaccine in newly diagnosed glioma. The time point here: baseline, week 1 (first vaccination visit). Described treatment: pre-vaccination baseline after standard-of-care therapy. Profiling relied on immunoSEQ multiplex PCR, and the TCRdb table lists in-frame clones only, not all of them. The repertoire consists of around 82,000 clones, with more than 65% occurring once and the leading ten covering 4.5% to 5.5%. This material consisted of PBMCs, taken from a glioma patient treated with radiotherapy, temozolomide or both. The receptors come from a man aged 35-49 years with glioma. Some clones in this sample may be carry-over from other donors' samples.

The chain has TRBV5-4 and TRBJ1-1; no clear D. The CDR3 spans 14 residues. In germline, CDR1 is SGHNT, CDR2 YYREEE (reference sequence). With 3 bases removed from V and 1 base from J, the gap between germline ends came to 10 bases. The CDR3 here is CASSSAGTNTEAFF. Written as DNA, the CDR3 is TGTGCCAGCAGCTCGGCTGGAACGAACACTGAAGCTTTCTTT.

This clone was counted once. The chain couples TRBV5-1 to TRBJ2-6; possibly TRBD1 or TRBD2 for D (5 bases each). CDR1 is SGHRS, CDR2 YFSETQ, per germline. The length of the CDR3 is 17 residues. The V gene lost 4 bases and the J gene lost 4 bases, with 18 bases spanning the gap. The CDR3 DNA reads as TGCGCCAGCAGCACGAGGGACCGGGCGACAGGGGCCAACGTCCTGACTTTC. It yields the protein CASSTRDRATGANVLTF.

The CDR3 DNA reads TGTGCCAGTAGGCGGGACATCAGTCCCTACAATGAGCAGTTCTTC. Protein sequence: CASRRDISPYNEQFF. This sequence joins TRBV19 and TRBJ2-1; either TRBD1 or TRBD2 may supply D (6 bases each). V dropped 6 bases and J dropped 2 bases, with 14 bases sitting between them. The length of the CDR3 is 15 residues. Germline CDR1 reads LNHDA; CDR2 reads SQIVND (reference sequence).

The CDR3 nucleotides read TGTGCCAGCAGCGTAGGGGTCGGTGAAAAACTGTTTTTT. Its protein product is CASSVGVGEKLFF. The V and J genes are TRBV9 and TRBJ1-4; D remains ambiguous. CDR3 length: 13 residues. V lost 0 bases and J 7 bases, leaving 7 bases between the germline ends. Germline CDR1 SGDLS, CDR2 YYNGEE.

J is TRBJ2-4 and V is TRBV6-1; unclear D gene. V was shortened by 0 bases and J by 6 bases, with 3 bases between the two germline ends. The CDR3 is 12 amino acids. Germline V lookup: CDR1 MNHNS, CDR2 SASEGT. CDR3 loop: CASSEAGNIQYF. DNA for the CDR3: TGTGCCAGCAGTGAAGCTGGAAACATTCAGTACTTC.

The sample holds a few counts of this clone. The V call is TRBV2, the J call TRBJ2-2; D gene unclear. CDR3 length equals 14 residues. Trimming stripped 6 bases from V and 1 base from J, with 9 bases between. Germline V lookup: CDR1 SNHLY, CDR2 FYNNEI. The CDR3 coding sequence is TGTGCCAGCAGATTGACACTGAACACCGGGGAGCTGTTTTTT. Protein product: CASRLTLNTGELFF.

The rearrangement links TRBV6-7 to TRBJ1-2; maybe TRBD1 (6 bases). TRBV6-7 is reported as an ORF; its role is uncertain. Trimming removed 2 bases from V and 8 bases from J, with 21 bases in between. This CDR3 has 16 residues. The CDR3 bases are TGTGCCAGCAGTTACCTCTCGGGAAGGGGGTTTGGGGGCTACACCTTC. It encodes CASSYLSGRGFGGYTF.

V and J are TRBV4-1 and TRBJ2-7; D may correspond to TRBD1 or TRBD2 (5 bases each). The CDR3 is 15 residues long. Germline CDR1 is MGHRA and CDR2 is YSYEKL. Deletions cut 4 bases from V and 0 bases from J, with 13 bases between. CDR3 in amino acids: CASSRDRQSSYEQYF. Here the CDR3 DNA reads TGCGCCAGCAGCCGGGACCGCCAAAGCTCCTACGAGCAGTACTTC.